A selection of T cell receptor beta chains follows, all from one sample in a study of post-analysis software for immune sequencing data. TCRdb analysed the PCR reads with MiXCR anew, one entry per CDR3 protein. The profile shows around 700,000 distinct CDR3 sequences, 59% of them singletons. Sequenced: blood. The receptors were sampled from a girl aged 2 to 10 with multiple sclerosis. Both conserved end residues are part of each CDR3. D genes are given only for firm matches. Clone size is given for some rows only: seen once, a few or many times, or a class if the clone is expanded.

TGTGCCAGCAGTTACTCTATCCAGACCAGAGCGGATGAGCAGTTCTTC	CASSYSIQTRADEQFF	-	TRBJ2-1	TRBV6-2/TRBV6-3	-
TGCAGCGTTGAGGGACAGGCTTACAATGAGCAGTTCTTC	CSVEGQAYNEQFF	-	TRBJ2-1	TRBV29-1	TRBD1
TGTGCCAGCAGTGAAGCCGGAAACTATGGCTACACCTTC	CASSEAGNYGYTF	few	TRBJ1-2	TRBV6-1	-
TGTGCCAGCAGTCTGAGGGGGGACGGCTCCTACGAACAGTACTTC	CASSLRGDGSYEQYF	-	TRBJ2-7	TRBV6-5	-
TGTGCCAGCAGCTTACCAGCAGCTCTGGGCTACGAGCAGTACTTC	CASSLPAALGYEQYF	-	TRBJ2-7	TRBV7-2	-
TGTGCCAGCAGCAAAGGAACAGGGTCGTCATCTGGGGCCAACGTCCTGACTTTC	CASSKGTGSSSGANVLTF	-	TRBJ2-6	TRBV21-1	-
TGTGCCAGCAGTGACGGACAGGGGGGCGGACAGCCCCAGCATTTT	CASSDGQGGGQPQHF	-	TRBJ1-5	TRBV2	TRBD1
TGTGCCAGCAGCCAAGTGGTGACTACCAACACCGGGGAGCTGTTTTTT	CASSQVVTTNTGELFF	-	TRBJ2-2	TRBV3-1	-
TGCAGCGTTGGGTACTACAGGGTATATAGCAATCAGCCCCAGCATTTT	CSVGYYRVYSNQPQHF	few	TRBJ1-5	TRBV29-1	-
TGTGCCAGCAGCCCAGCCCAATCAGCTAACTATGGCTACACCTTC	CASSPAQSANYGYTF	-	TRBJ1-2	TRBV7-2	-
TGTGCCAGCAGTTACCGTCTTACAGGGAAAGGAAGGACTGAAGCTTTCTTT	CASSYRLTGKGRTEAFF	-	TRBJ1-1	TRBV6-2/TRBV6-3	-
TGTGCCAGCAGCATAGGGACAGGGGACGATAATTCACCCCTCCACTTT	CASSIGTGDDNSPLHF	-	TRBJ1-6	TRBV7-9	TRBD1
TGTGCCAGCAGTGACCCTCGGGAGAACTGCGAGCAGTACTTC	CASSDPRENCEQYF	-	TRBJ2-7	TRBV25-1	-
TGTGCCAGCTCACCACCGAACTGGCGGGAGGAACCCTACGAGCAGTACTTC	CASSPPNWREEPYEQYF	-	TRBJ2-7	TRBV18	TRBD2
TGCAGTGCTAGAGAGGTCGGTCAGGTCTACAATGAGCAGTTCTTC	CSAREVGQVYNEQFF	-	TRBJ2-1	TRBV20-1	-
TGTGCCAGCAGCCGCCAGAGCTCCTACGAGCAGTACTTC	CASSRQSSYEQYF	many	TRBJ2-7	TRBV11-2	-
TGTGCCAGCAGCCTTTATCCGGACTCACCCCTCCACTTT	CASSLYPDSPLHF	-	TRBJ1-6	TRBV7-2	-
TGTGCCAGCAGCCCTGGACTAGCTTCCGGCAATGAGCAGTTCTTC	CASSPGLASGNEQFF	few	TRBJ2-1	TRBV11-2	TRBD2
TGTGCCAGCAGCCTCCGGGACAGATCCTACAATGAGCAGTTCTTC	CASSLRDRSYNEQFF	few	TRBJ2-1	TRBV6-5	TRBD1
TGCAGCGTTGATATTTCCCAGAATGAGCAGTTCTTC	CSVDISQNEQFF	-	TRBJ2-1	TRBV29-1	-
TGTGCCAGCAGTGAGCTAGCCTTAGACAATGAGCAGTTCTTC	CASSELALDNEQFF	-	TRBJ2-1	TRBV2	-
TGCAGTGCTCTACAGGGGGCGAACTATGGCTACACCTTC	CSALQGANYGYTF	-	TRBJ1-2	TRBV20-1	TRBD1
TGTGCCAGCGGGTCTAACGGGAGGGCCAGCACAGATACGCAGTATTTT	CASGSNGRASTDTQYF	-	TRBJ2-3	TRBV27	TRBD2
TGTGCCAGCAGAACCGGACTCGGAAGAAATGAGCAGTTCTTC	CASRTGLGRNEQFF	few	TRBJ2-1	TRBV12-3/TRBV12-4	-
TGCGCCAGCGGGGCAGGGGGCCGAGAGACCCAGTACTTC	CASGAGGRETQYF	-	TRBJ2-5	TRBV5-1	TRBD1
TGTGCCAGCGGGCCCGGCGGTGAGCAGTTCTTC	CASGPGGEQFF	-	TRBJ2-1	TRBV7-2	-
TGTGCCAGCAGCTCCCCTGGCGGGAGGTACTACGAGCAGTACTTC	CASSSPGGRYYEQYF	-	TRBJ2-7	TRBV5-5	TRBD2
TGTGCCAGCAGCCCCCAGCCGGGACTCCCTTCGCAGACCCAGTACTTC	CASSPQPGLPSQTQYF	few	TRBJ2-5	TRBV7-8	-
TGTGCCAGCAGCTTAATTGACAGCAGCTCTCAAGAGACCCAGTACTTC	CASSLIDSSSQETQYF	-	TRBJ2-5	TRBV11-2	-
TGTGCCAGCAGCTTAGCCCTTCTAGCGGAGAGCTCCTACGAGCAGTACTTC	CASSLALLAESSYEQYF	-	TRBJ2-7	TRBV7-9	TRBD2
TGTGCCAGCAGCTTGGATAGCGGGATTAGCACAGATACGCAGTATTTT	CASSLDSGISTDTQYF	-	TRBJ2-3	TRBV7-2	TRBD2